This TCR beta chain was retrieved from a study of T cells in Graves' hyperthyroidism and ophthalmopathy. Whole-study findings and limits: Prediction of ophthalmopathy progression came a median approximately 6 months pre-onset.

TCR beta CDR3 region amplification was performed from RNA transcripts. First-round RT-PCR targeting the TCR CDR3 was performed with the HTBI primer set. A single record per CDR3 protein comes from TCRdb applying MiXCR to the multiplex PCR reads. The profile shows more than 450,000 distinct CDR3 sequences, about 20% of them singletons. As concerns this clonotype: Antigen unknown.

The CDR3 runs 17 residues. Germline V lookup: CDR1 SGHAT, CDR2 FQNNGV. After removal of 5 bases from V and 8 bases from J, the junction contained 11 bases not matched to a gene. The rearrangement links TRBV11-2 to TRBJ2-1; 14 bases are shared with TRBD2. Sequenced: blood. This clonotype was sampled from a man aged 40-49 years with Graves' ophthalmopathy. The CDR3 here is CASSITGTSGRGHEQFF. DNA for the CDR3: TGTGCCAGCAGCATTACCGGGACTAGCGGGAGAGGGCATGAGCAGTTCTTC.